This is a list of T cell receptor beta chains from one sample in a study of T-cell reconstitution after alpha-beta-depleted transplantation in children. From the PCR reads, TCRdb called clonotypes with MiXCR, one entry per CDR3 protein. The data show about 60,000 distinct CDR3 sequences, 35% to 55% seen once. The sequences come from PBMCs, mostly from graft donor cells, collected 360 days after TCRalphabeta/CD19-depleted stem cell transplant. These receptors were obtained from a male patient aged 10 to 17 who had a stem cell transplant for acute lymphoblastic leukemia, so the T cells may come from the graft donor. Both conserved end residues are part of each CDR3. The D gene is left open where the match is weak. Part of the rows lack a size; the others show once, few, many or a class for expanded clones.

CDR3nt	CDR3aa	d_gene	v_gene	j_gene	abundance
TGCGCCAGCAGCTTGGGAGCTCCCAGAAGGGAAAAACTGTTTTTT	CASSLGAPRREKLFF	-	TRBV5-1	TRBJ1-4	-
TGTGCCAGCAGCGTAGGGATGGACAGGGCAACCGGCTACACCTTC	CASSVGMDRATGYTF	TRBD1	TRBV9	TRBJ1-2	few
TGTGCCAGCAGCCAAGCTCCCTTTCGACAGAGACCCTCTGGGGCCAACGTCCTGACTTTC	CASSQAPFRQRPSGANVLTF	-	TRBV4-2	TRBJ2-6	-
TGCAGTGCCCGCCCCTTGGCTAGCGGCAGTGAGCAGTTCTTC	CSARPLASGSEQFF	TRBD2	TRBV20-1	TRBJ2-1	-
TGTGCCAGCTCACCAGGATCGGAGCAGTACTTC	CASSPGSEQYF	-	TRBV18	TRBJ2-7	-
TGCGCCAGCAGCTTGAGCCAGGGTGGCCCTTCCGTACAGCAGTACTTC	CASSLSQGGPSVQQYF	-	TRBV5-1	TRBJ2-7	-
TGTGCCAGCAGTCCCGGACAGGGCCCAGGGGAAAAACTGTTTTTT	CASSPGQGPGEKLFF	TRBD1	TRBV12-3/TRBV12-4	TRBJ1-4	few
TGTGCCAGTGGTCCCGGGACGGGGAGCACAGATACGCAGTATTTT	CASGPGTGSTDTQYF	-	TRBV19	TRBJ2-3	-
TGTGCCAGCAGCCTCCAATCGGGGACAGTCACATATACGCAGTATTTT	CASSLQSGTVTYTQYF	TRBD1	TRBV4-2	TRBJ2-3	-
TGTGCCAGCAGCTTAGTCACAGGGGTCACTGAAGCTTTCTTT	CASSLVTGVTEAFF	TRBD1	TRBV7-9	TRBJ1-1	-
TGTGCCAGCAGCCAGACAGGGGGCAACAATGAGCAGTTCTTC	CASSQTGGNNEQFF	TRBD1	TRBV27	TRBJ2-1	few
TGTGCCAGCAGCGCTAAACAGGGGAACGAGCAGTACTTC	CASSAKQGNEQYF	TRBD1	TRBV9	TRBJ2-7	-
TGCGCCAGCAGCTCCCGGACAGGGCTGGAGCAAGAGACCCAGTACTTC	CASSSRTGLEQETQYF	TRBD1	TRBV5-1	TRBJ2-5	once
TGCGCCAGCAGCCTTACTTCGGGGGAGCAGTTCTTC	CASSLTSGEQFF	-	TRBV5-1	TRBJ2-1	few
TGTGCCAGCAGCTTAGAACGCCCGCAGCCCCAGCATTTT	CASSLERPQPQHF	-	TRBV7-2	TRBJ1-5	-
TGCGCCAGCAGCCCGCTGGATAGCTCAGGTGAGCAGTTCTTC	CASSPLDSSGEQFF	-	TRBV5-1	TRBJ2-1	-
TGCGCCAGCAGCCTCGGGGCCTCCTACTATGGCTACACCTTC	CASSLGASYYGYTF	-	TRBV4-3	TRBJ1-2	few
TGTGCCAGCAGTTACTCGGGCCTAGCCACGTACAATGAGCAGTTCTTC	CASSYSGLATYNEQFF	-	TRBV6-5	TRBJ2-1	-
TGTGCCAGCAGCCATCAACCCGACACAGATACGCAGTATTTT	CASSHQPDTDTQYF	-	TRBV7-2	TRBJ2-3	-
TGCAGTGCTTTCCAGCGGGAGAAGCTGACCGGGGAGCTGTTTTTT	CSAFQREKLTGELFF	TRBD2	TRBV20-1	TRBJ2-2	few
TGTGCCAGCAGTTTTACCGACTGGTACAATGAGCAGTTCTTC	CASSFTDWYNEQFF	-	TRBV27	TRBJ2-1	few
TGTGCCAGCAGTTTATCTGACAGGGTCGCCGGGGAGCTGTTTTTT	CASSLSDRVAGELFF	TRBD1	TRBV12-3/TRBV12-4	TRBJ2-2	few
TGTGCCAGCAGTCACAGGGGGCTAGCCTACGAGCAGTACTTC	CASSHRGLAYEQYF	TRBD1	TRBV12-3/TRBV12-4	TRBJ2-7	-
TGTGCCAGCAGTTCCCTGGGACAGGGGGTGAAAGCGGGAGCACATGAGCAGTTCTTC	CASSSLGQGVKAGAHEQFF	TRBD1	TRBV28	TRBJ2-1	-
TGTGCCAGCAGCGTACAGGGGAGCTCCTACAATGAGCAGTTCTTC	CASSVQGSSYNEQFF	TRBD1	TRBV14	TRBJ2-1	few
TGTGCCAGCAGTCCCCGGGAGAGGGGTTACAATGAGCAGTTCTTC	CASSPRERGYNEQFF	-	TRBV6-1	TRBJ2-1	-
TGCGCCAGCTCGACAGACCCTGGAAACACCATATATTTT	CASSTDPGNTIYF	-	TRBV10-2	TRBJ1-3	many
TGTGCCAGCAGCAAAGGACAGATCCACACAGATACGCAGTATTTT	CASSKGQIHTDTQYF	-	TRBV21-1	TRBJ2-3	-
TGTGCCAGCAGTTTATCCCCTAAGCCCTACGAGCAGTACTTC	CASSLSPKPYEQYF	-	TRBV27	TRBJ2-7	few
TGTGCCAGCAGCTTAGACGAAGGGACTAGAGGAAACGAGCAGTACTTC	CASSLDEGTRGNEQYF	TRBD2	TRBV7-2	TRBJ2-7	-
TGTGCCAGCAGTCCTAGACAGGGGCCTTACAATGAGCAGTTCTTC	CASSPRQGPYNEQFF	TRBD1	TRBV27	TRBJ2-1	few
TGCAGCGTGAAACCGGGACTTCCCTCCTACAATGAGCAGTTCTTC	CSVKPGLPSYNEQFF	-	TRBV29-1	TRBJ2-1	-
TGTGCCAGCGGGGAGCTCGGGGTTGCGCAGTATTTT	CASGELGVAQYF	-	TRBV6-2/TRBV6-3	TRBJ2-3	-
TGTGCCAGCAGTTACCCCGGACAGGGTGGGACTGAAGCTTTCTTT	CASSYPGQGGTEAFF	TRBD1	TRBV6-5	TRBJ1-1	once
TGTGCCAGCAGAGCCAACGGGAACACTGAAGCTTTCTTT	CASRANGNTEAFF	-	TRBV9	TRBJ1-1	-
TGTGCCAGCAGCTTACTCGGGACAAATTACAATGAGCAGTTCTTC	CASSLLGTNYNEQFF	-	TRBV11-2	TRBJ2-1	-
TGCAGTTCAAACGAGGGGGACAGGGTCTATGGCTACACCTTC	CSSNEGDRVYGYTF	TRBD1	TRBV20-1	TRBJ1-2	once
TGTGCCAGCAGTGAGGGTGAGACCTTCGGTTACGAGCAGTACTTC	CASSEGETFGYEQYF	-	TRBV2	TRBJ2-7	-
TGCGCCAGCAGCCTTAGCGGAGGCCACAATGAGCAGTTCTTC	CASSLSGGHNEQFF	-	TRBV5-1	TRBJ2-1	many
TGTGCCAGCACTTGGGATCGGACAGGGGGAGATACGCAGTATTTT	CASTWDRTGGDTQYF	TRBD1	TRBV7-9	TRBJ2-3	-
TGTGCCAGCTTTCGCCTAGCGGGCGGATCCCAAGAGACCCAGTACTTC	CASFRLAGGSQETQYF	TRBD2	TRBV7-3	TRBJ2-5	-
TGCAGCGTTGTAAGGGGGATAGGCACTGAAGCTTTCTTT	CSVVRGIGTEAFF	-	TRBV29-1	TRBJ1-1	-